This T cell receptor (beta chain) was captured in a study of blood T cell repertoires in COVID-19. Only in-frame clones appear in the TCRdb table, and some are missing; sequencing was by immunoSEQ multiplex PCR. The sample holds approximately 160,000 clones, roughly 90% seen once. V was trimmed by 0 bases and J by 4 bases, leaving 13 bases between them. Germline-derived CDR1 and CDR2 are SGHRS and YFSETQ. This CDR3 spans 15 amino acids. The TCR originated in a man aged 55 to 70 with active or convalescent COVID-19. This chain connects TRBV5-1 to TRBJ1-2; D perhaps matches TRBD1 (5 bases). Sequences were obtained from peripheral blood. This CDR3 reads CASSLAVREGYGYTF. The CDR3 nucleotides read TGCGCCAGCAGCTTGGCCGTCAGGGAGGGCTATGGCTACACCTTC.